This T cell receptor (beta chain) appears in the sequencing data of a study of shared clonotypes between healthy human individuals. Using immunoSEQ multiplex PCR, the repertoire was profiled, and TCRdb retains in-frame clones only, with some absent. The profile covers roughly 300,000 clones, with 73% appearing a single time and 8.5% to 12% taken by the ten largest. The CDR3 has 13 residues. Deletions cut 0 bases from V and 3 bases from J, with 6 bases between. The sequence was obtained from a young man in good health. The chain combines TRBV23-1 with TRBJ2-7; D remains unclear. TRBV23-1 is marked as an open reading frame, function uncertain. Sequencing used memory CD4+ T cells sorted from blood. The subset here: CD45RA-negative fraction. CDR3 coding DNA: TGCGCCAGCAGTCAATCTTTCAACTACGAGCAGTACTTC. Its translation is CASSQSFNYEQYF.